One sample yielded the 13 T cell receptor beta chains listed below, sequenced in a study of somatic mutations in cytotoxic T cells in rheumatoid arthritis. Only in-frame clones appear in the TCRdb table, and some are missing; sequencing was by immunoSEQ multiplex PCR. The sample includes approximately 30,000 clones, 75% to 85% of them seen just once. Material: CD8+ T cells sorted from blood. These receptors were taken from an adult with rheumatoid arthritis.

This rearrangement joins TRBV27 to TRBJ2-7, with TRBD2 matching 8 bases. Germline-derived CDR1 and CDR2 are MNHEY and SMNVEV (reference sequence). Trimming at V came to 3 bases and at J to 4 bases, leaving 5 bases not matched to a gene. The CDR3 is made up of 14 amino acids. This chain's CDR3 is CASSFVGRAYEQYF. The CDR3 region has the DNA TGTGCCAGCAGTTTCGTCGGGAGGGCTTACGAGCAGTACTTC.

V gene TRBV27 combines with J gene TRBJ1-1; the match to TRBD1 covers 8 bases. Germline V lookup: CDR1 MNHEY, CDR2 SMNVEV (reference sequence). J was trimmed by 0 bases and V by 5 bases; bases with no gene match: 5. The CDR3 spans 15 residues. The CDR3 region has the DNA TGTGCCAGCAGTCCTACGACAGGGGTGAACACTGAAGCTTTCTTT. Translating gives CASSPTTGVNTEAFF.

V and J are TRBV6-5 and TRBJ2-2; 8 bases map to TRBD1. V lost 4 bases and J lost 5; bases outside the gene matches: 6. This CDR3 is built from 15 residues. Germline V gene data show CDR1 as MNHEY and CDR2 as SVGAGI. The CDR3 DNA reads as TGTGCCAGCAGTTCTGGACAGGGAAGAACCGGGGAGCTGTTTTTT. Translation gives CASSSGQGRTGELFF.

Regarding this clone: A far larger clone is just one base off, so this is likely a read error. The chain employs TRBV14 and TRBJ2-1; TRBD2 agrees at 9 bases. The CDR3 runs to 15 residues. Germline CDR1 is SGHDN and CDR2 is FVKESK. V trimming: 0 bases; J trimming: 8 bases; junction bases outside the gene matches: 5. CDR3 region: CASSQEAGGSDEQFF. The CDR3 nucleotides are TGTGCCAGCAGCCAAGAGGCGGGAGGGTCGGATGAGCAGTTCTTC.

This clone was seen just once. The chain uses TRBV18 and TRBJ1-1, with D possibly being TRBD1 (6 bases). The CDR3 has 14 residues. V was clipped by 6 bases and J by 1 base, with 12 bases between them. CDR1 and CDR2 from the germline V gene are KGHSH and LQKENI. This CDR3 is CASSLTGRNTEAFF. DNA of the CDR3: TGTGCCAGCTCTCTCACAGGGAGGAACACTGAAGCTTTCTTT.

The genes are TRBV6-4 and TRBJ2-4, with a tentative D call TRBD2 (6 bases). The V and J ends lost 6 bases and 1 base respectively, with 16 bases between them. This CDR3 has 16 amino acids. Germline V lookup: CDR1 MRHNA, CDR2 SNTAGT. The CDR3 is CASSNTAEGAKNIQYF. CDR3 sequence (DNA): TGTGCCAGCAGCAACACCGCGGAGGGGGCCAAAAACATTCAGTACTTC.

The V and J genes are TRBV5-5 and TRBJ1-1; D call uncertain. The CDR3 has 13 amino acids. The germline CDR1 and CDR2 sequences are SGHKS and YYEKEE (reference sequence). V gave up 7 bases and J gave up 2 bases, with 12 bases separating them. CDR3 loop: CASLPGLNTEAFF. The CDR3 nucleotides read TGTGCCAGCCTCCCCGGACTTAACACTGAAGCTTTCTTT.

The V and J genes are TRBV13 and TRBJ2-3; D may be TRBD2 (5 bases). Germline V gene lookup returns CDR1 PRHDT and CDR2 FYEKMQ (reference sequence). Trimming removed 9 bases at V and 6 bases at J, with 16 bases between. This CDR3 region has 13 residues. Here the CDR3 DNA reads TGTGCCAGTGGCCTTGGTACGGGGGATACGCAGTATTTT. Translation gives CASGLGTGDTQYF.

CDR3 loop: CASSSGSLGTEAFF. CDR3 bases: TGTGCCAGCAGCTCCGGGAGCTTGGGCACTGAAGCTTTCTTT. The rearrangement links TRBV7-9 to TRBJ1-1; D gene uncertain. The CDR3 consists of 14 residues. Germline values: CDR1 SEHNR, CDR2 FQNEAQ (reference sequence). Between the trimmed V and J ends, which lost 4 bases and 4 bases, there was a span of 13 bases.

This chain uses TRBV7-9 with TRBJ1-2; D might be TRBD1 (5 bases). Germline V gene sequence: CDR1 SEHNR, CDR2 FQNEAQ (reference sequence). This CDR3 is 12 amino acids long. Trimming left V 7 bases short and J 6 bases short, with 12 bases between. This CDR3 is CASNIQGDGYTF. Here the CDR3 DNA reads TGTGCCAGCAACATCCAAGGGGATGGCTACACCTTC.

The V gene is TRBV5-8, the J gene TRBJ2-1; 7 bases line up with TRBD2. Germline V gives CDR1 SGHTS, CDR2 YDEGEE. CDR3 length: 13 residues. Trimming at V came to 6 bases and at J to 8 bases, leaving 8 bases not matched to a gene. CDR3 bases: TGTGCCAGCACCCCGGGGGGAGTCCATGAGCAGTTCTTC. It codes for CASTPGGVHEQFF.

This chain links TRBV15 with TRBJ1-3; 9 positions match TRBD1. CDR1 is LNHNV, CDR2 YYDKDF, per germline (reference sequence). Trimming took 8 bases from V and 0 from J; bases not matched to a gene: 8. The CDR3 sequence is 16 residues long. The CDR3 nucleotides are TGTGCCACCGAAAACAGGGGGCCTTCCTCTGGAAACACCATATATTTT. Translated: CATENRGPSSGNTIYF.

The J gene is TRBJ2-3, the V gene TRBV28; 8 bases are a match to TRBD2. Germline loops: CDR1 MDHEN, CDR2 SYDVKM. The ends lost 9 bases at V and 1 base at J; junction bases unmatched: 9. The CDR3 has 15 amino acids. CDR3 in amino acids: CASYPSGSGTDTQYF. CDR3 coding DNA: TGTGCCAGTTACCCAAGCGGGAGCGGCACAGATACGCAGTATTTT.